The 28 T cell receptor beta chains given below trace back to one sample, sequenced in a study of beta chain features in type 1 diabetes. Overall study results and limits: Type 1 diabetes patients showed a moderate but significant shortening of TCRB CDR3s in all four CD4+ subsets.

Antigens for these TCRs are unknown. All of the isolated RNA was reverse transcribed, so expressed TCRB transcripts were sequenced. TCRdb keeps only in-frame clones here, not all; method: immunoSEQ multiplex PCR. The table lists about 160,000 clones, 50% to 70% of them singletons. The sequencing sample was made of naive CD4+ T cells from blood. The receptors come from a man younger than 40 with type 1 diabetes.

V and J are TRBV9 and TRBJ1-2, with D possibly being TRBD1 (6 bases). The length of the CDR3 is 14 residues. The V end was cut by 3 bases, the J end by 3 bases, with 12 bases between. Germline CDR1 reads SGDLS; CDR2 reads YYNGEE. In DNA, the CDR3 is TGTGCCAGCAGCGGCCAACAGGGCTACTATGGCTACACCTTC. Amino acids: CASSGQQGYYGYTF.

The chain combines TRBV6-5 with TRBJ2-7, with 9 nucleotides matching TRBD1. Trimming took 5 bases from V and 4 from J; bases not matched to a gene: 6. CDR3 length: 14 residues. The germline V gene has CDR1 MNHEY and CDR2 SVGAGI. In DNA form, the CDR3 reads TGTGCCAGCAGTCTCCCCGGGACAGGGTACGAGCAGTACTTC. This encodes CASSLPGTGYEQYF.

The genes are TRBV7-8 and TRBJ1-3; 7 nucleotides align to TRBD1. From germline, CDR1 is SGHVS and CDR2 FQNEAQ. This CDR3 comprises 16 residues. The trim removed 5 bases at V and 7 bases at J, leaving 14 bases unmatched. CDR3 loop: CASSPGGLGQANTIYF. Written as DNA, the CDR3 is TGTGCCAGCAGCCCCGGGGGGCTTGGACAGGCCAACACCATATATTTT.

The CDR3 region is CASSKNEQSSYNEQFF. The CDR3 DNA sequence: TGTGCCAGCAGCAAAAATGAACAGAGCTCCTACAATGAGCAGTTCTTC. The chain has TRBV21-1 and TRBJ2-1; the DNA was not used to check the table's D call, TRBD1. TRBV21-1 is described as a pseudogene. The CDR3 runs 16 residues.

The chain carries TRBV23-1 and TRBJ2-1; TRBD1 might be the D (5 bases). TRBV23-1 has ORF status, its function being uncertain. Trimming pared 3 bases from V and 4 bases from J, leaving 10 bases between. This CDR3 spans 14 amino acids. CDR3 amino acids: CASSQSTVYNEQFF. The DNA of the CDR3 is TGCGCCAGCAGTCAGTCGACAGTTTACAATGAGCAGTTCTTC.

This chain uses TRBV6-7 with TRBJ1-1; D not resolved. TRBV6-7 is reported as an ORF; its role is uncertain. The length of the CDR3 is 14 residues. V was cut by 2 bases and J by 5 bases, with 12 bases left in between. CDR3 sequence: CASSYPRRDTEAFF. CDR3 bases: TGTGCCAGCAGTTACCCACGTCGGGATACTGAAGCTTTCTTT.

The rearrangement uses TRBV10-3 and TRBJ2-5, with 8 nucleotides matching TRBD1. CDR1 and CDR2 from the germline V gene are ENHRY and SYGVKD. CDR3 length equals 15 residues. Germline trimming cut 5 bases from V and 2 bases from J; bases unmatched to any gene: 7. DNA of the CDR3: TGTGCCATCAGTAACGGACAGGGCGTTCAAGAGACCCAGTACTTC. This translates into CAISNGQGVQETQYF.

This chain uses TRBV23-1 with TRBJ1-5, with unresolved D. TRBV23-1 is recorded as an ORF, its role being uncertain. V lost 0 bases to trimming and J lost 0 bases, with 12 bases between them. The CDR3 has 17 amino acids. Here the CDR3 reads CASSQSGQRDSNQPQHF. CDR3 DNA: TGCGCCAGCAGTCAATCAGGCCAGAGAGATAGCAATCAGCCCCAGCATTTT.

The J gene is TRBJ2-5, the V gene TRBV13; D perhaps matches TRBD1 (5 bases). The DNA end lines up better with TRBJ2-7; the J call may be wrong. Germline CDR1 reads PRHDT; CDR2 reads FYEKMQ (reference sequence). CDR3 length: 15 residues. The CDR3 nucleotides read TGTGCCAGCAGCTTGGCCCCCGACAGCGCCTACGAGCAGTACTTC. Protein: CASSLAPDSAYEQYF.

The V call is TRBV14, the J call TRBJ1-1; no clear D. The CDR3 has 13 amino acids. Trimming took off 2 bases at V and 0 bases at J, with 4 bases between the two ends. Germline V lookup: CDR1 SGHDN, CDR2 FVKESK. In nucleotides, the CDR3 is TGTGCCAGCAGCCAACAGATGAACACTGAAGCTTTCTTT. Its translation is CASSQQMNTEAFF.

This clone was observed a few times. The rearrangement links TRBV29-1 to TRBJ1-1; D is unclear. V lost 4 bases, J lost 2 bases, and 11 bases lay in between. The CDR3 has 13 amino acids. Per the germline V gene, CDR1 is SQVTM and CDR2 is ANQGSEA. The CDR3 spells CSVAKGSNTEAFF. DNA for the CDR3: TGCAGCGTTGCAAAGGGTTCAAACACTGAAGCTTTCTTT.

V and J are TRBV11-2 and TRBJ2-1, with D maybe TRBD2 (6 bases). V was pared by 5 bases and J by 3 bases, with 14 bases between. CDR1 and CDR2 from the germline V gene are SGHAT and FQNNGV. This CDR3 has 15 residues. CDR3 region: CASSPTGTGYNEQFF. CDR3 DNA sequence: TGTGCCAGCAGCCCTACCGGGACTGGCTACAATGAGCAGTTCTTC. The full variable domain, with the rest looked up from reference TRBV11-2 and TRBJ2-1, is EAGVAQSPRYKIIEKRQSVAFWCNPISGHATLYWYQQILGQGPKLLIQFQNNGVVDDSQLPKDRFSAERLKGVDSTLKIQPAKLEDSAVYLCASSPTGTGYNEQFFGPGTRLTVL.

The chain joins TRBV6-5 to TRBJ2-5, with D unresolved. The CDR3 loop spans 16 amino acids. CDR1 and CDR2 (germline): MNHEY, SVGAGI. V shed 3 bases and J shed 3 bases, with 17 bases lying between them. In DNA, the CDR3 is TGTGCCAGCAGTTATTCTCAGCCCTTTCCCAAAGAGACCCAGTACTTC. Amino acid sequence: CASSYSQPFPKETQYF.

V is TRBV7-9 and J is TRBJ1-2; D perhaps matches TRBD1 (5 bases). Between the trimmed V and J ends, which lost 4 bases and 4 bases, there was a span of 13 bases. Germline CDR1 SEHNR, CDR2 FQNEAQ (reference sequence). The CDR3 runs 14 residues. The CDR3 bases are TGTGCCAGCAGCTGGGGCGCGGTGAGCTATGGCTACACCTTC. Translated: CASSWGAVSYGYTF.

This chain connects TRBV7-9 to TRBJ2-3; a possible D gene is TRBD1 (6 bases). Deletions cut 2 bases from V and 4 bases from J, with 19 bases between. CDR1 is SEHNR, CDR2 FQNEAQ, per germline (reference sequence). This CDR3 has 17 residues. The CDR3 loop is CASSLFGGQTFPDTQYF. The CDR3 DNA reads TGTGCCAGCAGCTTATTTGGGGGACAAACGTTCCCAGATACGCAGTATTTT.

This chain uses TRBV25-1 with TRBJ1-4; the D gene is possibly TRBD1 (6 bases). CDR3 size: 14 residues. Germline values: CDR1 MGHDK, CDR2 SYGVNS. V was shortened by 6 bases and J by 5 bases, with 13 bases between the two germline ends. The CDR3 is CASRMTGGNEKLFF. CDR3 DNA: TGTGCCAGCAGGATGACAGGAGGGAATGAAAAACTGTTTTTT.

In this sample, this clone turned up a few times. CDR3 coding DNA: TGCAGCGTTGAAGTCAAAAGGCATACGGGCGACGTACACACTGAAGCTTTCTTT. Translated: CSVEVKRHTGDVHTEAFF. This sequence joins TRBV29-1 and TRBJ1-1; D ambiguous. The germline V and J ends were trimmed by 1 base and 3 bases, with 24 bases remaining between them. There are 18 residues in the CDR3. From germline, CDR1 is SQVTM and CDR2 ANQGSEA. Using reference TRBV29-1 and TRBJ1-1 for the parts outside the CDR3, the full variable domain is SAVISQKPSRDICQRGTSLTIQCQVDSQVTMMFWYRQQPGQSLTLIATANQGSEATYESGFVIDKFPISRPNLTFSTLTVSNMSPEDSSIYLCSVEVKRHTGDVHTEAFFGQGTRLTVV.

The V gene is TRBV11-2, the J gene TRBJ1-2, with 7 bases identical to TRBD1. This CDR3 is 14 amino acids long. Germline V lookup: CDR1 SGHAT, CDR2 FQNNGV. V gave up 5 bases and J gave up 3 bases; unmatched junction bases: 6. CDR3 nucleotides: TGTGCCAGCAGCCTATCAGGGGGACACTATGGCTACACCTTC. This gives the protein CASSLSGGHYGYTF.

This clone was seen a single time. The chain has TRBV30 and TRBJ2-7; a weak D match, TRBD1 (5 bases). This CDR3 contains 14 residues. Germline V gives CDR1 GTSNPN, CDR2 SVGIG (reference sequence). V was trimmed by 6 bases and J by 7 bases, leaving 22 bases between them. In nucleotides, the CDR3 is TGTGCCTGCACCGTTGGGGCCGATCTCGGGGAGCAGTACTTC. Translation: CACTVGADLGEQYF.

V usage is TRBV18 and J usage is TRBJ2-7; no firm D call. The germline V gene encodes CDR1 KGHSH and CDR2 LQKENI. The CDR3 covers 15 residues. V gave up 2 bases and J gave up 0 bases, with 11 bases separating them. The CDR3 sequence is CASSPGPDNSYEQYF. The CDR3 region has the DNA TGTGCCAGCTCACCAGGGCCGGATAACTCCTACGAGCAGTACTTC. Full variable domain (missing parts from reference TRBV18 and TRBJ2-7): NAGVMQNPRHLVRRRGQEARLRCSPMKGHSHVYWYRQLPEEGLKFMVYLQKENIIDESGMPKERFSAEFPKEGPSILRIQQVVRGDSAAYFCASSPGPDNSYEQYFGPGTRLTVT.

The V call is TRBV5-6, the J call TRBJ1-1, with D perhaps matching TRBD1 (5 bases). Germline V lookup: CDR1 SGHDT, CDR2 YYEEEE. The V and J ends lost 0 bases and 5 bases respectively, with 5 bases between them. This CDR3 region has 12 residues. For the CDR3, the DNA is TGTGCCAGCAGCTTGGAGGGGACTGAAGCTTTCTTT. This sequence encodes CASSLEGTEAFF. The whole variable domain, filled in from reference TRBV5-6 and TRBJ1-1, reads DAGVTQSPTHLIKTRGQQVTLRCSPKSGHDTVSWYQQALGQGPQFIFQYYEEEERQRGNFPDRFSGHQFPNYSSELNVNALLLGDSALYLCASSLEGTEAFFGQGTRLTVV.

V is TRBV29-1 and J is TRBJ2-2, with D maybe TRBD2 (5 bases). This CDR3 is built from 14 residues. From germline, CDR1 is SQVTM and CDR2 ANQGSEA. V lost 3 bases and J lost 5, with 13 bases in between. The CDR3 region is CSVDGLRGTGELFF. CDR3 DNA sequence: TGCAGCGTTGACGGATTGAGAGGGACCGGGGAGCTGTTTTTT.

The V call is TRBV30, the J call TRBJ1-3; 8 nucleotides line up with TRBD1. The CDR3 has 14 amino acids. Germline loops: CDR1 GTSNPN, CDR2 SVGIG (reference sequence). V lost 3 bases to trimming and J lost 4 bases; unmatched junction nucleotides: 5. The CDR3 bases are TGTGCCTGGAGCCAGGGGGCATCGGGAAACACCATATATTTT. Its translation is CAWSQGASGNTIYF.

This clone has just one count. An end of the junction differs from the germline gene, which may be a read error. The rearrangement uses TRBV7-2 and TRBJ1-4, with D unclear. The CDR3 sequence is 14 residues long. Germline V CDR1 and CDR2: SGHTA, FQGNSA. CDR3 in DNA: TGTGCCAGCAGTTTAGGGAATCGAAATGAAAAACTGTTTTTT. It encodes CASSLGNRNEKLFF.

The V gene is TRBV11-2, the J gene TRBJ2-7, with D possibly being TRBD1 (6 bases). The CDR3 is made up of 13 amino acids. Germline CDR1 and CDR2: SGHAT and FQNNGV. The V end lost 4 bases, the J end lost 3 bases, and 10 bases lay between the germline ends. Here the CDR3 reads CASSSWTDYEQYF. The CDR3 nucleotides are TGTGCCAGCAGCTCTTGGACAGACTACGAGCAGTACTTC.

The chain joins TRBV7-2 to TRBJ2-5; D assignment may be TRBD1 or TRBD2 (6 bases each). Germline-derived CDR1 and CDR2 are SGHTA and FQGNSA. This CDR3 is 14 amino acids long. Trimming took 4 bases from V and 4 from J, leaving 13 bases between them. Here the CDR3 DNA reads TGTGCCAGCAGCTGGAATGGAGGGGGAGAGACCCAGTACTTC. Translation: CASSWNGGGETQYF.

CDR3 region: CASSQQTGNEQFF. Here the CDR3 DNA reads TGCGCCAGCAGCCAGCAAACCGGCAATGAGCAGTTCTTC. The V gene is TRBV4-3, the J gene TRBJ2-1; D gene ambiguous. Germline CDR1 and CDR2: LGHNA and YSLEER. The CDR3 consists of 13 residues. Trimming shortened V by 3 bases and J by 6 bases, and 9 bases separated the two germline ends.

The V gene is TRBV6-5, the J gene TRBJ1-6, with 7 bases fitting TRBD1. V dropped 4 bases and J dropped 4; count of bases not matched to a gene: 7. Germline loops: CDR1 MNHEY, CDR2 SVGAGI. CDR3 length: 16 residues. The CDR3 nucleotides read TGTGCCAGCAGTTCCTGGACAGGATGGTATAATTCACCCCTCCACTTT. Residues: CASSSWTGWYNSPLHF.